The rows below give T cell receptor beta chains drawn from one sample of a study of blood T cell repertoires in COVID-19. TCRdb's table, derived via immunoSEQ multiplex PCR, lists solely in-frame clones and lacks some. The repertoire holds fewer than 200,000 clones, with 74% as singletons. Sequenced material: peripheral blood. The receptors were sampled from an elderly woman with acute or convalescent COVID-19. The CDR3 runs from the conserved cysteine through the conserved F or W. Fields, in order: V gene, D gene, J gene, clone size, CDR3 DNA, CDR3 protein. D genes are given only for firm matches. Not all rows give a size; the values are once, few, many and, for expanded clones, a class.

V: TRBV2
D: NA
J: TRBJ1-2
size: NA
DNA: TGTGCCAGCCTCAAGGGGGTCTACTATGGCTACACCTTC
CDR3: CASLKGVYYGYTF

V: TRBV19
D: NA
J: TRBJ1-5
size: many
DNA: TGTGCCAGTAGTATATCAGATCAGCCCCAGCATTTT
CDR3: CASSISDQPQHF

V: TRBV2
D: NA
J: TRBJ1-4
size: NA
DNA: TGTGCCAGCAGCGGGGAGGGGGGAGAAACTAATGAAAAACTGTTTTTT
CDR3: CASSGEGGETNEKLFF

V: TRBV27
D: NA
J: TRBJ2-1
size: NA
DNA: TGTGCCAGCAGTTCCTTAGGCGGTTCCTACAATGAGCAGTTCTTC
CDR3: CASSSLGGSYNEQFF

V: TRBV6-1
D: TRBD2
J: TRBJ2-7
size: NA
DNA: TGTGCCAGCAGTGAAGCAGAGGGACGGGGGGCCTACGAGCAGTACTTC
CDR3: CASSEAEGRGAYEQYF

V: TRBV28
D: TRBD2
J: TRBJ2-1
size: NA
DNA: TGTGCCAGCAGCACTAGCGGGTTCTACAATGAGCAGTTCTTC
CDR3: CASSTSGFYNEQFF

V: TRBV3-1/TRBV3-2
D: NA
J: TRBJ1-2
size: once
DNA: TGTGCCAGCAGCGCAGGGGTCTGGGGCTACACCTTC
CDR3: CASSAGVWGYTF

V: TRBV7-9
D: TRBD1
J: TRBJ1-6
size: NA
DNA: TGTGCCAGCAGCCGGTTGACAGGGGATAATTCACCCCTCCACTTT
CDR3: CASSRLTGDNSPLHF

V: TRBV19
D: NA
J: TRBJ2-2
size: few
DNA: TGTGCCAGTAGTATAACAGGGACGTCCGGGGAGCTGTTTTTT
CDR3: CASSITGTSGELFF

V: TRBV28
D: TRBD1
J: TRBJ1-6
size: few
DNA: TGTGCCAGCAGTTTTTTCGGGACAGCTAATTCACCCCTCCACTTT
CDR3: CASSFFGTANSPLHF

V: TRBV6-6
D: TRBD1
J: TRBJ1-3
size: NA
DNA: TGTGCCAGCAGTCCCGACCAGGGACAGCTCTCTGGAAACACCATATATTTT
CDR3: CASSPDQGQLSGNTIYF

V: TRBV27
D: TRBD1
J: TRBJ1-2
size: many
DNA: TGTGCCAGCAGTTTAGACAGGGGAAGATATGGCTACACCTTC
CDR3: CASSLDRGRYGYTF

V: TRBV6-5
D: NA
J: TRBJ2-5
size: NA
DNA: TGTGCCAGCAGTTGGGGGGGCCAGGAAGAGACCCAGTACTTC
CDR3: CASSWGGQEETQYF

V: TRBV9
D: TRBD1
J: TRBJ2-2
size: NA
DNA: TGTGCCAGCAGCCGATCGGGACAGGGTGTGTCCGGGGAGCTGTTTTTT
CDR3: CASSRSGQGVSGELFF

V: TRBV2
D: TRBD2
J: TRBJ2-1
size: NA
DNA: TGTGCCAGCAGGGGGGGACTAGCAGGGGGAGGGCAGTTCTTC
CDR3: CASRGGLAGGGQFF

V: TRBV3-1/TRBV3-2
D: NA
J: TRBJ1-6
size: NA
DNA: TGTGCCAGCAGACAGGGTGGATTTGATAATTCACCCCTCCACTTT
CDR3: CASRQGGFDNSPLHF

V: TRBV4-3
D: NA
J: TRBJ2-2
size: NA
DNA: TGCGCCAGCAGCCAGTTAACCGGGGAGCTGTTTTTT
CDR3: CASSQLTGELFF